This T cell receptor beta chain came from a study of blood T cell repertoires in COVID-19. Study-wide background: Acute and convalescent COVID-19 samples came from the United States, Italy and Spain.

Assay used: immunoSEQ multiplex PCR; TCRdb lists only in-frame clones, some missing. Of 150,000 to 200,000 clones in the sample, roughly 88% were seen once. There are 15 residues in the CDR3. The trim removed 6 bases at V and 5 bases at J, leaving 12 bases unmatched. Per the germline V gene, CDR1 is MDHEN and CDR2 is SYDVKM. The rearrangement links TRBV28 to TRBJ2-7, with 8 positions matching TRBD1. Sequencing was carried out using peripheral blood. The TCR comes from a woman aged 80 or older with acute or convalescent COVID-19. DNA for the CDR3: TGTGCCAGCAGCCCGAGGAGGGCAGGGGGCCACGAGCAGTACTTC. It codes for CASSPRRAGGHEQYF.